This TCR beta chain came from a study of shared clonotypes between healthy human individuals. The CDR3 spans 13 residues. The V gene lost 3 bases and the J gene lost 5 bases, with 10 bases spanning the gap. CDR1 and CDR2 from the germline V gene are MDHEN and SYDVKM. Comments on this clone: Antigen specificity is unknown. The same CDR3 arises from other DNA sequences in this sample as well.

The method was immunoSEQ multiplex PCR; TCRdb's version includes in-frame clones alone and lacks a portion of them. This table has roughly 2,000,000 clones, 93% appearing once. CD8 cells classed as naive were CD45RO-negative and positively selected for CCR7, excluding terminally differentiated effector memory CD45RA+ cells. Findings and caveats of the study: Compared with clonotypes that all four donors shared, non-shared clonotypes had lower generation probabilities. Among the subsets, naive ones generally showed larger estimated richness than memory ones. Clonotype sharing across donors was expected to vary with sequencing depth. Around 4.7% of naive CD4 clonotypes were shared across a handful of donors.

The chain uses TRBV28 and TRBJ1-2; TRBD1 might be the D (5 bases). The receptor comes from a man between 18 and 35 years old in good health. Some clones in this sample may be carry-over from other donors' samples. Source material: naive CD8+ T cells from PBMCs. The CDR3: CASSLSGNYGYTF. The CDR3 coding sequence is TGTGCCAGCAGTTTGTCAGGGAATTATGGCTACACCTTC.